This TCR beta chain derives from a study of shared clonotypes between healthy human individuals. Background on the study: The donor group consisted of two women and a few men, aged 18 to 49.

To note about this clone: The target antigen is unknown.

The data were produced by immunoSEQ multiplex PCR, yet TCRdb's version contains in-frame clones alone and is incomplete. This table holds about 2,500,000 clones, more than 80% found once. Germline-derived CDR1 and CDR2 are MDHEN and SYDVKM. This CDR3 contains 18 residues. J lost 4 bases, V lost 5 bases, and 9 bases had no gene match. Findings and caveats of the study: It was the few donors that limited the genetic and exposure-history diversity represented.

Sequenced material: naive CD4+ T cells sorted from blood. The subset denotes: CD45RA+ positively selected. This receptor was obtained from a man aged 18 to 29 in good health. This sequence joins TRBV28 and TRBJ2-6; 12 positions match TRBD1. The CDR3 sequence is CASSPPGQGARGANVLTF. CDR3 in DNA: TGTGCCAGCAGTCCTCCGGGACAGGGGGCGCGAGGGGCCAACGTCCTGACTTTC.